This record looks at one TCR beta chain sequence and its context. Its antigen is still unknown. The data derive from a study of a mutant IDH1 vaccine in newly diagnosed glioma. Clones were sequenced by immunoSEQ multiplex PCR, and TCRdb holds only the in-frame ones, with some missing. The table records about 35,000 clones, 87% of them present only once. The time point was: week 47, end of study. Topical imiquimod was applied with each vaccine dose, which held 300 ug of mutant IDH1 20-mer peptide. Trimming took 6 bases from V and 2 from J, leaving 7 bases between them. This CDR3 has 12 residues. The V gene's germline CDR1 is MNHEY and CDR2 SVGAGI.

The origin of this receptor is a woman in her 30s with glioma. The chain uses TRBV6-5 and TRBJ1-1; no definite D call. The source was PBMCs, collected from a glioma patient whose treatment included an IDH1 peptide vaccine. This CDR3 is CASSRSNTEAFF. Here the CDR3 DNA reads TGTGCCAGCAGCCGAAGTAACACTGAAGCTTTCTTT.